The 2 T cell receptor beta chains presented below share a single source sample, sequenced in a study of response to subunit inactivated influenza vaccine. TCRdb used MiXCR to reprocess the RT-PCR reads, holding one entry per CDR3 protein. The top ten hold less than 15% of the sample, which has around 500,000 distinct CDR3 sequences, 10% to 11% seen once. The starting material was PBMCs from blood, obtained 45 days after vaccination. The receptors come from a man aged 50-60 years who received an inactivated influenza vaccine.

This clonotype showed up many times. The rearrangement joins TRBV29-1 to TRBJ2-2; 7 nucleotides line up with TRBD2. V lost 4 bases, J lost 1 base, and 3 bases stayed unmatched. Germline V gives CDR1 SQVTM, CDR2 ANQGSEA. The CDR3 consists of 14 residues. The CDR3 DNA follows: TGCAGCGTTGCGGAGCGGGAGAACACCGGGGAGCTGTTTTTT. This gives the protein CSVAERENTGELFF.

This clonotype occurred a few times. The genes are TRBV7-9 and TRBJ2-4, with D possibly TRBD1 on 6 matching bases. Looked up from germline, CDR1 is SEHNR and CDR2 is FQNEAQ (reference sequence). The V and J ends lost 6 bases and 8 bases respectively, with 14 bases between them. The CDR3 is 13 residues long. The CDR3 DNA follows: TGTGCCAGCAGTGGGGGCGATTCGTACATTCAGTACTTC. It encodes CASSGGDSYIQYF.